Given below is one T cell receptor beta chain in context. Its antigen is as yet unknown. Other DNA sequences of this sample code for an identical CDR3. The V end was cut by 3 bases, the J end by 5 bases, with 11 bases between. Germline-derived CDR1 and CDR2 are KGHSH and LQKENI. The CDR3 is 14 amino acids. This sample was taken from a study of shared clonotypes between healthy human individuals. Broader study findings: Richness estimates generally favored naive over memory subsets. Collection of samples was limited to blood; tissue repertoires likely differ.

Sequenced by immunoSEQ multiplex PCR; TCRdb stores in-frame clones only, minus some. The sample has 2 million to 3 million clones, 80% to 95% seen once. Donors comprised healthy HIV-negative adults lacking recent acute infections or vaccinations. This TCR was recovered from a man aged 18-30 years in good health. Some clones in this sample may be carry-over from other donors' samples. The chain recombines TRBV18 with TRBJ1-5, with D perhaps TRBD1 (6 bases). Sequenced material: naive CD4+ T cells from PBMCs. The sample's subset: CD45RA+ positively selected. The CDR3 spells CASSPGGWDQPQHF. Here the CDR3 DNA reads TGTGCCAGCTCACCCGGGGGCTGGGATCAGCCCCAGCATTTT.